Each of the 23 T cell receptor beta chains below was sequenced from the same sample in a study of regulatory T cells in long-lasting Graves disease. Library construction for TCR beta used iRepertoire HTBI primers and Arm-PCR of CDR3 regions. TCRdb reprocessed the multiplex PCR reads with MiXCR, giving one entry per CDR3 protein. This table holds a few hundred thousand distinct CDR3 sequences, 14% found once. The time point denotes: newly diagnosed GD, antithyroid drugs for less than 3 months. From PBMCs, RNA was extracted and then used to make the TCR library. The same sample was also studied in work on T cells in Graves' hyperthyroidism and ophthalmopathy.

Specimen: peripheral blood mononuclear cells (PBMCs), collected at new diagnosis, from a patient treated with antithyroid drugs. The receptors derive from a woman in her 50s with Graves disease.

As concerns this clonotype: This could be a read error, since a much larger clone is one nucleotide away. The CDR3 sequence: CASSSTGKTTNEKLFF. The CDR3 coding sequence is TGTGCCAGCAGCAGCACAGGGAAAACAACTAATGAAAAACTGTTTTTT. This chain uses TRBV12-3 or TRBV12-4 with TRBJ1-4, with D possibly matching TRBD1 (6 bases). The V end lost 6 bases, the J end lost 0 bases, and 14 bases lay between the germline ends. The CDR3 totals 16 residues.

About this clonotype itself: With a much larger clone just one base away, this may be a read error. V usage is TRBV28 and J usage is TRBJ2-1, with D uncertain. The CDR3 length is 12 residues. The V end lost 4 bases, the J end lost 9 bases, and 10 bases lay between the germline ends. The germline gives CDR1 MDHEN, CDR2 SYDVKM. DNA for the CDR3: TGTGCCAGCAGTTGCAGGTGGGGTGAGCAGTTCTTC. This codes for CASSCRWGEQFF.

V is TRBV6-1 and J is TRBJ2-3; D not certain. Per germline, CDR1 MNHNS and CDR2 SASEGT. This CDR3 comprises 15 residues. V was pared by 2 bases and J by 0 bases, with 9 bases between. Here the CDR3 DNA reads TGTGCCAGCAGTGAACGGTGGGCTAGCACAGATACGCAGTATTTT. It is translated as CASSERWASTDTQYF.

The genes are TRBV20-1 and TRBJ2-7; D is unresolved. Germline V gene sequence: CDR1 DFQATT, CDR2 SNEGSKA (reference sequence). Between the trimmed V and J ends, which lost 0 bases and 2 bases, there was a span of 5 bases. The CDR3 totals 12 residues. The CDR3 DNA reads TGCAGTGCTAGAGATTCTCCCTACGAGCAGTACTTC. Translated: CSARDSPYEQYF.

This clonotype was seen many times. The chain is built from TRBV7-9 and TRBJ2-1; 12 bases are shared with TRBD2. Germline CDR1 reads SEHNR; CDR2 reads FQNEAQ (reference sequence). There are 16 residues in the CDR3. J gave up 10 bases and V 5 bases, and 12 bases lay outside the gene matches. As DNA, the CDR3 is TGTGCCAGCAGCCTCGTCAGACTAGCGGGAGTTTGGGAGCAGTTCTTC. Translation gives CASSLVRLAGVWEQFF.

V and J are TRBV20-1 and TRBJ2-6, with D uncertain. V was trimmed by 0 bases and J by 0 bases, leaving 6 bases between them. The germline V gene has CDR1 DFQATT and CDR2 SNEGSKA (reference sequence). The length of the CDR3 is 15 residues. The CDR3 sequence is CSARDLVSGANVLTF. CDR3 coding DNA: TGCAGTGCTAGAGATTTGGTCTCTGGGGCCAACGTCCTGACTTTC.

The rearrangement uses TRBV6-2 or TRBV6-3 and TRBJ1-1; D is unresolved. The CDR3 has 14 amino acids. Trimming cost V 5 bases and J 0 bases, with 10 bases left between them. In germline, CDR1 is MNHEY, CDR2 SVGEGT. The CDR3 spells CASSVLYMNTEAFF. For the CDR3, the DNA is TGTGCCAGCAGTGTTTTATACATGAACACTGAAGCTTTCTTT.

The chain couples TRBV13 to TRBJ2-1; 8 bases align to TRBD1. The CDR3 runs to 17 residues. V gave up 3 bases and J gave up 0 bases; unmatched junction bases: 7. Germline CDR1 reads PRHDT; CDR2 reads FYEKMQ (reference sequence). The chain's CDR3 is CASSFRTGLSSYNEQFF. The CDR3 DNA follows: TGTGCCAGCAGCTTTAGGACAGGGCTTAGCTCCTACAATGAGCAGTTCTTC.

This clonotype has at least ten counts. At one end the junction does not follow the germline gene, possibly because of a read error. The chain joins TRBV28 to TRBJ2-5, with 7 bases identical to TRBD1. Germline CDR1 is MDHEN and CDR2 is SYDVKM. The CDR3 has 12 amino acids. CDR3 in DNA: TGTGCCAGCAGTTTAGACAGGGCCCTCCTTGTATTC. This translates into CASSLDRALLVF.

This clonotype was seen ten or more times. The V call is TRBV10-3, the J call TRBJ2-4; 10 nucleotides line up with TRBD2. The V segment lost 4 bases and the J segment 3 bases; nucleotides outside the gene matches: 30. CDR1 and CDR2 from the germline V gene are ENHRY and SYGVKD. The CDR3 sequence is 24 residues long. In DNA, the CDR3 is TGTGCCATCAGTGCCTACAAGGGGCTAGCGGGAGTCGGCGTGGGGGATATAAGCAAAAACATTCAGTACTTC. Translation: CAISAYKGLAGVGVGDISKNIQYF.

This clonotype appeared many times. The V and J genes are TRBV12-3 or TRBV12-4 and TRBJ2-2; D unclear. Deletions cut 6 bases from V and 7 bases from J, with 9 bases between. The CDR3 is made up of 12 amino acids. The CDR3 loop reads CASSRAIGELFF. The CDR3 DNA sequence: TGTGCCAGCAGCCGAGCGATCGGGGAGCTGTTTTTT.

This clonotype was seen many times. CDR3 nucleotide sequence: TGCGCCACCCGGACAGGGACTAATGAAAAACTGTTTTTT. Protein product: CATRTGTNEKLFF. V gene TRBV5-1 combines with J gene TRBJ1-4; 8 nucleotides match TRBD1. This CDR3 is built from 13 residues. V trimming: 9 bases; J trimming: 2 bases; junction bases outside the gene matches: 3. CDR1 and CDR2 from the germline V gene are SGHRS and YFSETQ. Combining the CDR3 with reference TRBV5-1 and TRBJ1-4 gives the whole variable domain KAGVTQTPRYLIKTRGQQVTLSCSPISGHRSVSWYQQTPGQGLQFLFEYFSETQRNKGNFPGRFSGRQFSNSRSEMNVSTLELGDSALYLCATRTGTNEKLFFGSGTQLSVL.

Many counts were recorded for this clonotype. V gene TRBV14 combines with J gene TRBJ2-1; 9 bases are shared with TRBD2. Germline lookup yields CDR1 SGHDN and CDR2 FVKESK. The CDR3 is 14 amino acids. The trim removed 4 bases at V and 8 bases at J, leaving 6 bases unmatched. The CDR3 loop is CASSLAGVLDEQFF. The CDR3 nucleotides are TGTGCCAGCAGCCTAGCGGGAGTGTTGGATGAGCAGTTCTTC.

This clonotype was observed at least ten times. The rearrangement joins TRBV12-5 to TRBJ2-2; D may be TRBD1 (6 bases). Trimming removed 0 bases from V and 0 bases from J, with 8 bases in between. The germline CDR1 and CDR2 sequences are LGHNT and FRNRAP. The CDR3 has 16 amino acids. The CDR3 region has the DNA TGTGCTAGTGGTTTGGTAGGGGGAGCGAACACCGGGGAGCTGTTTTTT. It encodes CASGLVGGANTGELFF.

This clonotype occurred a few times. The rearrangement uses TRBV7-8 and TRBJ1-4; D is ambiguous. V lost 1 base, J lost 8 bases, and 8 bases lay in between. Germline-derived CDR1 and CDR2 are SGHVS and FQNEAQ. This CDR3 spans 13 amino acids. For the CDR3, the DNA is TGTGCCAGCAGCTTAGGGGGTGACGAAAAACTGTTTTTT. It specifies CASSLGGDEKLFF.

The chain uses TRBV19 and TRBJ1-2, with TRBD1 matching over 10 bases. Germline-derived CDR1 and CDR2 are LNHDA and SQIVND (reference sequence). Unmatched junction bases numbered 5, after V lost 4 bases and J lost 3 bases. There are 15 residues in the CDR3. CDR3 sequence reads: CASSTRQGAYYGYTF. CDR3 in DNA: TGTGCCAGTAGTACAAGACAGGGGGCTTACTATGGCTACACCTTC. The variable domain in full, with the rest retrieved from reference TRBV19 and TRBJ1-2, is DGGITQSPKYLFRKEGQNVTLSCEQNLNHDAMYWYRQDPGQGLRLIYYSQIVNDFQKGDIAEGYSVSREKKESFPLTVTSAQKNPTAFYLCASSTRQGAYYGYTFGSGTRLTVV.

The table lists this clonotype with many counts. A read error may produce the germline difference seen at one junction end. The chain combines TRBV5-1 with TRBJ2-3, with D unclear. CDR3 length equals 13 residues. The germline V gene encodes CDR1 SGHRS and CDR2 YFSETQ. The CDR3: CASSLGPTDTQYF. The DNA for the CDR3 is TGTGCCAGCAGCTTAGGCCCCACAGATACGCAGTATTTT.

Of note for this clonotype: One end of the junction fails to match germline, which may point to a read error. The chain joins TRBV2 to TRBJ2-3; 15 bases map to TRBD2. Near its end, the DNA agrees better with TRBJ2-5, so the J call may be wrong. The germline CDR1 and CDR2 sequences are SNHLY and FYNNEI. CDR3 length: 19 residues. CDR3 residues: CASSDAGTSGRNTQEAQYF. DNA of the CDR3: TGTGCCAGCAGTGATGCCGGGACTAGCGGGAGGAACACACAAGAGGCCCAGTACTTC.

This clonotype showed up just a few times. The chain links TRBV3-1 to TRBJ2-1; tentatively, D is TRBD1 or TRBD2 (5 bases each). The V end lost 4 bases, the J end lost 0 bases, and 13 bases lay between the germline ends. This CDR3 has 16 amino acids. Germline assignment: CDR1 LGHDT and CDR2 YNNKEL (reference sequence). This chain's CDR3 is CASSPGPWSSYNEQFF. CDR3 in DNA: TGTGCCAGCAGCCCGGGACCCTGGAGCTCCTACAATGAGCAGTTCTTC.

This clonotype turned up a few times. The chain carries TRBV28 and TRBJ1-6; no clear D gene. The V and J ends lost 6 bases and 7 bases respectively, with 7 bases between them. Germline-derived CDR1 and CDR2 are MDHEN and SYDVKM. The length of the CDR3 is 12 residues. CDR3 sequence: CASSRANSPLHF. CDR3 DNA sequence: TGTGCCAGCAGCCGGGCCAATTCACCCCTCCACTTT.

This clonotype was picked up many times. This chain joins TRBV10-3 and TRBJ1-2, with 12 bases matching TRBD1. Per germline, CDR1 ENHRY and CDR2 SYGVKD. V was clipped by 7 bases and J by 8 bases; unmatched bases: 5. The CDR3 runs 13 residues. CDR3 sequence reads: CAINRDRGQGYTF. The CDR3 DNA reads TGTGCCATCAATCGGGACAGGGGGCAAGGCTACACCTTC.

On this clonotype itself: A single base is all that separates this from a far larger clone, so a read error is likely. The V call is TRBV3-1, the J call TRBJ2-3, with a tentative D call TRBD1 (5 bases). The J call may not be correct, given that the DNA end is closer to TRBJ1-1. This CDR3 is built from 14 residues. Germline V gene sequence: CDR1 LGHDT, CDR2 YNNKEL (reference sequence). The CDR3 DNA is TGTACCAGCAGCCATCCAGGGAAGTCGACTGAAGCTTTCTTT. Residues: CTSSHPGKSTEAFF.

In this sample, this clonotype turned up many times. This chain connects TRBV18 to TRBJ2-3; D gene unclear. The CDR3 sequence is 15 residues long. Deletions cut 5 bases from V and 0 bases from J, with 12 bases between. Germline V gene data show CDR1 as KGHSH and CDR2 as LQKENI. CDR3 protein: CASSWDSPSTDTQYF. The CDR3 nucleotides are TGTGCCAGCTCATGGGATTCGCCTAGCACAGATACGCAGTATTTT.